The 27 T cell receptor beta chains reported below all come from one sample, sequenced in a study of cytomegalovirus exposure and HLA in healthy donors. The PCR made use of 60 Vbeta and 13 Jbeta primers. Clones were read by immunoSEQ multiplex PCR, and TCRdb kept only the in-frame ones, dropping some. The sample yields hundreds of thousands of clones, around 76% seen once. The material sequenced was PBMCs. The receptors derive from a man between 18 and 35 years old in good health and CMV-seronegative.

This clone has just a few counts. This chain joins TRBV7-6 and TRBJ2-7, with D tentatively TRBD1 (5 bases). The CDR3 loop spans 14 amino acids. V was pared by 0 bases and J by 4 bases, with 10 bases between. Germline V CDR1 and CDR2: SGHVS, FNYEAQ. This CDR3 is CASSLAPRVYEQYF. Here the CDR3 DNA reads TGTGCCAGCAGCTTAGCTCCCAGGGTTTACGAGCAGTACTTC. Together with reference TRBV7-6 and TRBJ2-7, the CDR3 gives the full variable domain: GAGVSQSPRYKVTKRGQDVALRCDPISGHVSLYWYRQALGQGPEFLTYFNYEAQQDKSGLPNDRFSAERPEGSISTLTIQRTEQRDSAMYRCASSLAPRVYEQYFGPGTRLTVT.

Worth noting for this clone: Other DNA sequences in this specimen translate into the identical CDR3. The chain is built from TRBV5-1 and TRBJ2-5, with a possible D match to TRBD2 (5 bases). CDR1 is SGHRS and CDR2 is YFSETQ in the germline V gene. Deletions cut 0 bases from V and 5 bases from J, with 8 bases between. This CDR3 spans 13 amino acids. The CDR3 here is CASSLGRVETQYF. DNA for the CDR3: TGCGCCAGCAGCTTGGGGCGGGTTGAGACCCAGTACTTC.

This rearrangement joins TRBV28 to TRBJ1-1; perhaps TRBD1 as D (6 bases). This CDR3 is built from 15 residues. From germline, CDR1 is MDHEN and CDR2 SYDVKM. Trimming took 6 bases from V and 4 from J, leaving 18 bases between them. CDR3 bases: TGTGCCAGCAGCCAACAGGGACGAGGGGTCACTGAAGCTTTCTTT. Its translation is CASSQQGRGVTEAFF.

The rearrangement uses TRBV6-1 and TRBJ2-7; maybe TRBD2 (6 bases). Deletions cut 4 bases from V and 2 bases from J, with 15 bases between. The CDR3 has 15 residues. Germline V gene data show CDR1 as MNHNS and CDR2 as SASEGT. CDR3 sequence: CASSGRGSGTYEQYF. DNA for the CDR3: TGTGCCAGCAGTGGCCGGGGTAGCGGTACCTACGAGCAGTACTTC.

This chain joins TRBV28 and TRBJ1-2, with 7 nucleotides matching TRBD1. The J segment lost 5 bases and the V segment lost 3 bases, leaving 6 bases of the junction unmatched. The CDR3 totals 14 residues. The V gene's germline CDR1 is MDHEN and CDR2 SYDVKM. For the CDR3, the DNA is TGTGCCAGCAGTTTGGCCGGACAGGCTTATGGCTACACCTTC. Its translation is CASSLAGQAYGYTF.

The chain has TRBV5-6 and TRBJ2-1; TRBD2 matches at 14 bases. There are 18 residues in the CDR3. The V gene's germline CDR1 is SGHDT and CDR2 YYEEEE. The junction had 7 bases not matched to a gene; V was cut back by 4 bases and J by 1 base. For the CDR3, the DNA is TGTGCCAGCAGCGGGACTAGCGGGAGATCCTTTTCCTACAATGAGCAGTTCTTC. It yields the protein CASSGTSGRSFSYNEQFF.

The CDR3 region is CASSEWGLAGAYEQYF. As DNA, the CDR3 is TGTGCCAGCAGTGAATGGGGACTAGCGGGAGCATACGAGCAGTACTTC. The V gene is TRBV6-1, the J gene TRBJ2-7; TRBD2 aligns across 14 bases. This CDR3 region has 16 residues. Germline values: CDR1 MNHNS, CDR2 SASEGT. V lost 2 bases to trimming and J lost 4 bases; unmatched junction nucleotides: 4.

The CDR3 loop is CASSSPYRGPSGEQYF. Here the CDR3 DNA reads TGTGCCAGCAGCTCTCCCTATAGGGGCCCATCGGGCGAGCAGTACTTC. J is TRBJ2-7 and V is TRBV7-8; maybe TRBD1 (5 bases). Per the germline V gene, CDR1 is SGHVS and CDR2 is FQNEAQ. The CDR3 totals 16 residues. Trimming removed 4 bases from V and 6 bases from J, with 22 bases in between.

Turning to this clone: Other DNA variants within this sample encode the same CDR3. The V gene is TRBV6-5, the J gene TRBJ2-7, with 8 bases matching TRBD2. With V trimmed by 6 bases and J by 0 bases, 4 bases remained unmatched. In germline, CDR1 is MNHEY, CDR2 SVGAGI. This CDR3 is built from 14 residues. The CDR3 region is CASSLAGLSYEQYF. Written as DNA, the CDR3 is TGTGCCAGCAGCCTAGCGGGCCTCTCCTACGAGCAGTACTTC.

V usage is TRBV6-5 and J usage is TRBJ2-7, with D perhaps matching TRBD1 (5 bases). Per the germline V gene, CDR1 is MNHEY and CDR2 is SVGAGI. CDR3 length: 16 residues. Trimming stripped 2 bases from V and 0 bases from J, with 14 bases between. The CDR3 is CASSYPTVKSSYEQYF. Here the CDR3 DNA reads TGTGCCAGCAGTTACCCGACAGTGAAGAGCTCCTACGAGCAGTACTTC.

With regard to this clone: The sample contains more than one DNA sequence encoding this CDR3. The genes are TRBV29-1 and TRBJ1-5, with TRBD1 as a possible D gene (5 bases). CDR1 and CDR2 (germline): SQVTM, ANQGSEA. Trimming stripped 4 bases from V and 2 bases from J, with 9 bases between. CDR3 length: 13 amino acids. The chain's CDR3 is CSVGGEGNQPQHF. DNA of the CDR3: TGCAGCGTTGGGGGGGAGGGCAATCAGCCCCAGCATTTT.

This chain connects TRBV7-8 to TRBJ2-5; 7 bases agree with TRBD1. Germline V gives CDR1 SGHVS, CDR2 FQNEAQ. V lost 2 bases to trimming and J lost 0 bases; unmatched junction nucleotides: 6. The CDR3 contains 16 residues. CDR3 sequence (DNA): TGTGCCAGCAGCTTATCTCCGACAGGGTACCAAGAGACCCAGTACTTC. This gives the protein CASSLSPTGYQETQYF. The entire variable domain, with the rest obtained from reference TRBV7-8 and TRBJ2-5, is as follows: GAGVSQSPRYKVAKRGQDVALRCDPISGHVSLFWYQQALGQGPEFLTYFQNEAQLDKSGLPSDRFFAERPEGSVSTLKIQRTQQEDSAVYLCASSLSPTGYQETQYFGPGTRLLVL.

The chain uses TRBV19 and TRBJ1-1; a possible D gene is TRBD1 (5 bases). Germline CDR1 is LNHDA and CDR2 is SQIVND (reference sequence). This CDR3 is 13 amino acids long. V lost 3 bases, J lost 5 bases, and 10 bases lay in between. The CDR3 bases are TGTGCCAGTAGTATCCAGGGTTTGACTGAAGCTTTCTTT. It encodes CASSIQGLTEAFF.

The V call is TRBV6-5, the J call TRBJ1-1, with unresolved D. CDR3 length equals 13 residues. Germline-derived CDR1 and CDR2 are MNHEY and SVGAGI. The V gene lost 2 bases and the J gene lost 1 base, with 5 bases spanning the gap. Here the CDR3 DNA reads TGTGCCAGCAGTTACCTCTCGAACACTGAAGCTTTCTTT. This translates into CASSYLSNTEAFF.

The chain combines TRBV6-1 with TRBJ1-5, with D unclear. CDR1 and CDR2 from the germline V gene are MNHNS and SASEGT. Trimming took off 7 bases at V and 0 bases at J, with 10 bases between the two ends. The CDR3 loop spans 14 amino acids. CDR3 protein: CASNLAVSNQPQHF. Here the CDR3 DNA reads TGTGCCAGCAACTTAGCGGTTAGCAATCAGCCCCAGCATTTT.

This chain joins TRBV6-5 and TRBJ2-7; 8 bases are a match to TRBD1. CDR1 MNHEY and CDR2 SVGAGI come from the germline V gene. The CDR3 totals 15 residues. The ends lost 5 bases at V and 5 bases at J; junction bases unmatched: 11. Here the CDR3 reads CASSNTRQGFNEQYF. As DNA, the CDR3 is TGTGCCAGCAGTAATACCCGACAGGGGTTCAACGAGCAGTACTTC.

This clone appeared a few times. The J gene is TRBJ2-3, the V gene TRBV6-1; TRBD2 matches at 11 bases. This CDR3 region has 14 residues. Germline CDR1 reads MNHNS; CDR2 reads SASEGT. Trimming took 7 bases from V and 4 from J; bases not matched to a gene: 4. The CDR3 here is CASTGLAGADTQYF. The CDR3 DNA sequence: TGTGCCAGCACCGGACTAGCGGGTGCAGATACGCAGTATTTT.

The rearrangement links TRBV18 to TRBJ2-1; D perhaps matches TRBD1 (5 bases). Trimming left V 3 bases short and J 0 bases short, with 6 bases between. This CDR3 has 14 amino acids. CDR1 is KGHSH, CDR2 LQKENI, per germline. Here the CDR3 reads CASSPGPSYNEQFF. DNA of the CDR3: TGTGCCAGCTCACCGGGGCCCTCCTACAATGAGCAGTTCTTC. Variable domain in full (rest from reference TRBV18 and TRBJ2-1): NAGVMQNPRHLVRRRGQEARLRCSPMKGHSHVYWYRQLPEEGLKFMVYLQKENIIDESGMPKERFSAEFPKEGPSILRIQQVVRGDSAAYFCASSPGPSYNEQFFGPGTRLTVL.

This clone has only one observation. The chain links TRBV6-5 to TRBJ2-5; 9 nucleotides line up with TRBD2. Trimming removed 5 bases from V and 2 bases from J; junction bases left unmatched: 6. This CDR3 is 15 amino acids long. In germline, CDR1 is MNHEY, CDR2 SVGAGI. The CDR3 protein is CASSASGTGQETQYF. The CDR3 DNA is TGTGCCAGCAGTGCTAGCGGGACTGGTCAAGAGACCCAGTACTTC.

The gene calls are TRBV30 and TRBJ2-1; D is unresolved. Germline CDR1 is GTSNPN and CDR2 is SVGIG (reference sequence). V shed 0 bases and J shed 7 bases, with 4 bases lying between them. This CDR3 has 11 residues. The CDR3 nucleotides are TGTGCCTGGAGTGTACGGAATGAGCAGTTCTTC. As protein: CAWSVRNEQFF.

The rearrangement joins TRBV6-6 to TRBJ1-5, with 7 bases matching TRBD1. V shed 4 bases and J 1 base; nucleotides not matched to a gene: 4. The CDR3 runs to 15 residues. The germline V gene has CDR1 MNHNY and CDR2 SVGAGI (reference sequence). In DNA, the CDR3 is TGTGCCAGCAGTTCACAGACAGGGAGCAATCAGCCCCAGCATTTT. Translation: CASSSQTGSNQPQHF.

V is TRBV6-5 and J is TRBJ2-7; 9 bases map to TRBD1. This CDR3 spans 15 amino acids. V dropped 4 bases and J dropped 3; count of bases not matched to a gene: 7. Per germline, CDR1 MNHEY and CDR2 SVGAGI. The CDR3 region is CASSWDRARVYEQYF. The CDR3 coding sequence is TGTGCCAGCAGTTGGGACAGGGCGCGAGTCTACGAGCAGTACTTC.

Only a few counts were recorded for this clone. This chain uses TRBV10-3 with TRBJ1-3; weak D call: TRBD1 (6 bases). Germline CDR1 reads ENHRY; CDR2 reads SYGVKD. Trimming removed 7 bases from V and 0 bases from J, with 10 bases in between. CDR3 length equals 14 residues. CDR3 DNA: TGTGCCATCAAGGGACAACGCTCTGGAAACACCATATATTTT. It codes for CAIKGQRSGNTIYF.

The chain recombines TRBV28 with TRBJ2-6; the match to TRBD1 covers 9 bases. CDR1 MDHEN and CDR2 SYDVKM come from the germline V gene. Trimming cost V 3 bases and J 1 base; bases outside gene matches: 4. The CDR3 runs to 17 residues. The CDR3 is CASSLYRGQSGANVLTF. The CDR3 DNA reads TGTGCCAGCAGTTTGTACAGGGGGCAGTCTGGGGCCAACGTCCTGACTTTC.

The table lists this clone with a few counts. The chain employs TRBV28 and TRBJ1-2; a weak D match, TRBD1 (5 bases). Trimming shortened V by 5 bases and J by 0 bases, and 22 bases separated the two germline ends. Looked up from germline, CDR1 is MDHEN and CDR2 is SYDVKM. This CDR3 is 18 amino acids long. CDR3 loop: CASSGAGPGRDTNYGYTF. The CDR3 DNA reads TGTGCCAGCAGTGGAGCTGGGCCAGGGCGAGATACTAACTATGGCTACACCTTC.

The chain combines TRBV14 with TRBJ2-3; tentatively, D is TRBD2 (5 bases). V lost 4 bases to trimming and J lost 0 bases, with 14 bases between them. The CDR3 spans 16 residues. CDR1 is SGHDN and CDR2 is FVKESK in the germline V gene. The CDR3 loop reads CASSLAVLVSTDTQYF. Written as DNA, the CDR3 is TGTGCCAGCAGCCTTGCGGTACTAGTTAGCACAGATACGCAGTATTTT.

The chain's CDR3 is CASSQGLAGGRNEQFF. DNA of the CDR3: TGCGCCAGCAGTCAAGGACTAGCGGGAGGGAGAAATGAGCAGTTCTTC. The chain carries TRBV5-1 and TRBJ2-1; 15 nucleotides match TRBD2. Trimming cost V 5 bases and J 7 bases; bases outside gene matches: 7. Per germline, CDR1 SGHRS and CDR2 YFSETQ. This CDR3 has 16 residues.